These T cell receptor beta chains were read from a single sample in a study of blood T cell repertoires in COVID-19. Using immunoSEQ multiplex PCR, the repertoire was profiled, and TCRdb retains in-frame clones only, with some absent. This sample yields over 200,000 clones, of which nearly 90% are seen a single time; about 14% belongs to the top ten. The sample consisted of PBMCs or T cells enriched from blood (not recorded which). These receptors were collected from a man younger than 45 who had been exposed to COVID-19. The CDR3 runs from the conserved cysteine through the conserved F or W. D genes are given only for firm matches. A row's size may be missing; if present it is once, few, many or a size class.

size	D	V	J	DNA	CDR3
.	.	TRBV4-1	TRBJ1-4	TGCGCCAGCAGCCAAGTATCGCGGGACAATGAAAAACTGTTTTTT	CASSQVSRDNEKLFF
.	TRBD2	TRBV2	TRBJ2-3	TGTGCCACCTTGACTAGCGGGGGAGATACGCAGTATTTT	CATLTSGGDTQYF
.	TRBD2	TRBV5-1	TRBJ2-7	TGCGCCAGCACGCCATGGGAGGGCAGCTCCTACGAGCAGTACTTC	CASTPWEGSSYEQYF
.	.	TRBV18	TRBJ2-5	TGTGCCAGCTCACCGTGGGACATTGGGAGGGAAGAGACCCAGTACTTC	CASSPWDIGREETQYF
.	.	TRBV11-2	TRBJ2-5	TGTGCCAGCAGCTTCCGGCCCTTTCTGAGGGAGACCCAGTACTTC	CASSFRPFLRETQYF
.	.	TRBV15	TRBJ2-5	TGTGCCACCAGCGTGGGGCCACAGCAAGAGACCCAGTACTTC	CATSVGPQQETQYF
few	TRBD1	TRBV6-5	TRBJ1-5	TGTGCCAGCAGTTTGACAGGGGATGGCAATCAGCCCCAGCATTTT	CASSLTGDGNQPQHF
.	.	TRBV7-2	TRBJ2-6	TGTGCCGGAATACCCAGGCCTCCTGGGGCCAACGTCCTGACTTTC	CAGIPRPPGANVLTF
.	.	TRBV9	TRBJ1-4	TGTGCCAGCAGCGTATCCGCCACTCCAGGTGAAAAACTGTTTTTT	CASSVSATPGEKLFF
.	.	TRBV5-6	TRBJ1-2	TGTGCCAGCAGCCTGACAGGAGTCGGTGATGGCTACACCTTC	CASSLTGVGDGYTF
once	.	TRBV2	TRBJ1-4	TGTGCCAGCAGCCCGGGAGGGTTGGGTAATGAAAAACTGTTTTTT	CASSPGGLGNEKLFF
.	.	TRBV5-1	TRBJ1-3	TGCGCCAGCAGCTTGAGTAACAGGGAAAGAAACACCATATATTTT	CASSLSNRERNTIYF
.	.	TRBV30	TRBJ1-2	TGTGCCTGCCTAGGGGATGGCTACACCTTC	CACLGDGYTF
.	TRBD1	TRBV5-1	TRBJ1-2	TGCGCCAGCAGCTTGGCACCCGGGACAGGGAACTATGGCTACACCTTC	CASSLAPGTGNYGYTF
.	TRBD1	TRBV28	TRBJ1-5	TGTGCCAGCATCCAAGAGACAGGGGGTCAGCCCCAGCATTTT	CASIQETGGQPQHF
once	.	TRBV7-9	TRBJ1-1	TGTGCCAGCAGCCTCGGACAGACTAACACTGAAGCTTTCTTT	CASSLGQTNTEAFF
.	.	TRBV11-2	TRBJ2-7	TGTGCCAGCAGGATTACCGGGGAAAGCTCCTACGAGCAGTACTTC	CASRITGESSYEQYF
few	TRBD1	TRBV19	TRBJ1-2	TGTGCCAGTAACTCCCGGGACAGGGGCCATGGCTACACCTTC	CASNSRDRGHGYTF
.	TRBD2	TRBV28	TRBJ2-7	TGTGCCAGCACCCAGGGTAGCGGGCTCTCCTACGAGCAGTACTTC	CASTQGSGLSYEQYF
.	.	TRBV7-2	TRBJ1-2	TGTGCCAGCAGCTTAGTTACCTTTACAGACTATGGCTACACCTTC	CASSLVTFTDYGYTF
.	TRBD1	TRBV2	TRBJ2-3	TGTGCCAGCCAGACAGGGCTTAGCACAGATACGCAGTATTTT	CASQTGLSTDTQYF
.	TRBD1	TRBV30	TRBJ1-2	TGTGCCTGGAGGGAGACAGGGGACTATGGCTACACCTTC	CAWRETGDYGYTF
.	.	TRBV6-5	TRBJ2-1	TGTGCTACGCGGGGGCCTAACAATGAGCAGTTCTTC	CATRGPNNEQFF
.	.	TRBV7-8	TRBJ1-1	TGTGCCAGCAGCCTAAACACAGGGTTCGCTGAAGCTTTCTTT	CASSLNTGFAEAFF
.	TRBD1	TRBV3-1/TRBV3-2	TRBJ1-2	TGTGCCAGCAGCCAAGGGGGGACAGCTTCTGGCTACACCTTC	CASSQGGTASGYTF
.	.	TRBV6-6	TRBJ1-4	TGTGCCAGCAGTGACACAGGGTCGACTAATGAAAAACTGTTTTTT	CASSDTGSTNEKLFF
.	.	TRBV4-2	TRBJ1-4	TGTGCCAGCACCCCCTCCAGGGTACGTGCAAGTAATGAAAAACTGTTTTTT	CASTPSRVRASNEKLFF
.	.	TRBV7-9	TRBJ2-7	TGTGCCAGCACCCTGGGCAGCCAGGACGAGCAGTACTTC	CASTLGSQDEQYF
.	TRBD1	TRBV4-1	TRBJ2-7	TGCGCCAGCAGCCGTGGGACAGGGGGCTACGAGCAGTACTTC	CASSRGTGGYEQYF
.	.	TRBV5-1	TRBJ2-7	TGCGCCAGCAGCTTGGGGGCCAAAGACGAGCAGTACTTC	CASSLGAKDEQYF
.	.	TRBV7-2	TRBJ1-3	TGTGCCAGCAGCTTAGCAGGAGGGTCTGCTGGAAACACCATATATTTT	CASSLAGGSAGNTIYF
.	TRBD1	TRBV3-1/TRBV3-2	TRBJ1-6	TGTGCCAGCAGCCCCGGGACAGCCAATAATTCACCCCTCCACTTT	CASSPGTANNSPLHF
.	.	TRBV9	TRBJ1-3	TGTGCCAGCAGCCTGCGGAGCTCTGGAAACACCATATATTTT	CASSLRSSGNTIYF
once	TRBD1	TRBV7-2	TRBJ1-2	TGTGCCAGCAGCCCCCAATCCGGGACAGCCTCCGGCTACACCTTC	CASSPQSGTASGYTF
.	.	TRBV4-3	TRBJ2-3	TGCGCCAGCAGCCTTTCCGCAGGGAGCACAGATACGCAGTATTTT	CASSLSAGSTDTQYF
once	TRBD1	TRBV2	TRBJ1-5	TGTGCCAGCAGTTCGGACAGGGTATTGAATCAGCCCCAGCATTTT	CASSSDRVLNQPQHF
.	TRBD1	TRBV6-5	TRBJ1-2	TGTGCCAGCAGCCTACTCACAGGGGACGGCTACACCTTC	CASSLLTGDGYTF
.	.	TRBV4-1	TRBJ2-2	TGCGCCAGCAGCTGGTTGCAGGGAGGTGACACCGGGGAGCTGTTTTTT	CASSWLQGGDTGELFF
.	.	TRBV27	TRBJ2-3	TGTGCCAGCAGTTTATCGGGGAGTGCCAGCACAGATACGCAGTATTTT	CASSLSGSASTDTQYF
once	TRBD1	TRBV19	TRBJ1-2	TGTGCCAGCATAGACAGGGGGCTGCAAGGCTACACCTTC	CASIDRGLQGYTF
.	TRBD2	TRBV2	TRBJ2-7	TGTGCCAGCATTGGTTCTGAACTAGCGAGGCCCACCTCCTACGAGCAGTACTTC	CASIGSELARPTSYEQYF
.	.	TRBV29-1	TRBJ2-1	TGCAGCCCTCTCACCCCGCAGGGGGGAGAGCAGTTCTTC	CSPLTPQGGEQFF
.	TRBD1	TRBV13	TRBJ1-1	TGTGCCAGCATGGACAGGGAGATTTGGACTGAAGCTTTCTTT	CASMDREIWTEAFF
.	TRBD2	TRBV10-3	TRBJ2-3	TGTGCCATCAGTGAGTCTAGCGGGGGTGGCACAGATACGCAGTATTTT	CAISESSGGGTDTQYF
.	.	TRBV5-4	TRBJ2-3	TGTGCCAGCAGCTACCACCCCGGCGCGGTTCCAGATACGCAGTATTTT	CASSYHPGAVPDTQYF
.	.	TRBV15	TRBJ2-2	TGTGCCACCAGCAGAGATTGGAGACAGAATACCGGGGAGCTGTTTTTT	CATSRDWRQNTGELFF
once	TRBD1	TRBV4-3	TRBJ1-2	TGCGCCAGCAGCCAGGAGACAGGGGTGTATGGCTACACCTTC	CASSQETGVYGYTF
.	TRBD2	TRBV3-1/TRBV3-2	TRBJ2-3	TGTGCCAGCAGCCAAGACGGCCTAGCGGGAGATACGCAGTATTTT	CASSQDGLAGDTQYF
.	TRBD2	TRBV6-5	TRBJ2-6	TGTGCCAGCAGTTGGGAGGGGGGGGCCAACGTCCTGACTTTC	CASSWEGGANVLTF
.	TRBD1	TRBV5-4	TRBJ1-1	TGTGCCAGCAGCTTCGACAGGGCGGGAGCTTTCTTT	CASSFDRAGAFF
.	.	TRBV6-2/TRBV6-3	TRBJ1-5	TGTGCCAGCAGTTATGGGCAGGCGACGATGAATCAGCCCCAGCATTTT	CASSYGQATMNQPQHF
.	TRBD1	TRBV4-3	TRBJ2-5	TGCGCCAGCAGCCCCCGGGACAGACCCCAAGAGACCCAGTACTTC	CASSPRDRPQETQYF